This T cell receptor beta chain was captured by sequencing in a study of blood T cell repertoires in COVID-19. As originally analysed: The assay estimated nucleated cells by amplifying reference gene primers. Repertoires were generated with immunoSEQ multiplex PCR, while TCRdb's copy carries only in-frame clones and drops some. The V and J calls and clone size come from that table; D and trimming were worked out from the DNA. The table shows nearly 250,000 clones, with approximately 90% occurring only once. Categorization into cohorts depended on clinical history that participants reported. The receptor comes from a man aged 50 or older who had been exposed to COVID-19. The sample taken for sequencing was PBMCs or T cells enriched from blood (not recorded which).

The CDR3 DNA reads as TGTGCCAGCAGTTCCCCCGGGGTAACCAATCAGCCCCAGCATTTT. It codes for CASSSPGVTNQPQHF. V usage is TRBV28 and J usage is TRBJ1-5; D remains unclear. Trimming left V 4 bases short and J 3 bases short, with 13 bases between. The CDR3 is made up of 15 amino acids. The germline CDR1 and CDR2 sequences are MDHEN and SYDVKM.